The 2 T cell receptor beta chains below come from one sample, sequenced in a study of T-cell reconstitution after alpha-beta-depleted transplantation in children. The authors prepared the TCRbeta library with unique molecular identifiers. TCRdb fed the PCR reads into MiXCR, producing one record per CDR3 protein. The repertoire holds approximately 80,000 distinct CDR3 sequences, with 13% to 15% as singletons. Sequenced material: PBMCs, mostly from graft donor cells, taken 180 days after TCRalphabeta/CD19-depleted stem cell transplant. The receptors were gathered from a male patient aged 2-15 years who had a stem cell transplant for acute lymphoblastic leukemia, so the T cells may come from the graft donor.

The J gene is TRBJ2-7, the V gene TRBV27; D is unclear. Germline CDR1 is MNHEY and CDR2 is SMNVEV (reference sequence). Deletions cut 4 bases from V and 6 bases from J, with 7 bases between. The CDR3 spans 11 residues. The CDR3 loop reads CASSSYSEQYF. CDR3 nucleotide sequence: TGTGCCAGCAGTTCCTACAGCGAGCAGTACTTC.

The chain combines TRBV27 with TRBJ2-7; 8 bases agree with TRBD2. CDR1 MNHEY and CDR2 SMNVEV come from the germline V gene (reference sequence). CDR3 length: 13 amino acids. Trimming took 6 bases from V and 5 from J; bases not matched to a gene: 6. The CDR3 sequence is CASRGAGGHEQYF. The DNA for the CDR3 is TGTGCCAGCAGGGGCGCGGGAGGCCACGAGCAGTACTTC.